This entry lists 5 T cell receptor beta chains sequenced from one sample in a study of cytomegalovirus exposure and HLA in healthy donors. Primers included in the PCR were 60 Vbeta and 13 Jbeta primers. Sequencing was performed with immunoSEQ multiplex PCR; in TCRdb, only in-frame clones are kept and a portion is missing. The sample shows about 130,000 clones, around 63% of them seen only once. The material sequenced was PBMCs. These receptors were obtained from a human donor in good health.

This clone was picked up a small number of times. The chain uses TRBV2 and TRBJ2-6; D might be TRBD1 (6 bases). V lost 11 bases, J lost 2 bases, and 16 bases lay in between. The V gene's germline CDR1 is SNHLY and CDR2 FYNNEI. The CDR3 spans 15 residues. The CDR3 loop is CARGGWGPGANVLTF. The CDR3 nucleotides are TGTGCCCGCGGAGGTTGGGGGCCTGGGGCCAACGTCCTGACTTTC.

The V call is TRBV6-5, the J call TRBJ1-1; D remains ambiguous. CDR3 length equals 12 residues. The germline V gene has CDR1 MNHEY and CDR2 SVGAGI. Trimming took 6 bases from V and 4 from J, leaving 9 bases between them. The CDR3 sequence is CASRREGTEAFF. The CDR3 coding sequence is TGTGCCAGCAGACGGGAGGGCACTGAAGCTTTCTTT.

The chain employs TRBV7-8 and TRBJ2-2; 9 nucleotides line up with TRBD2. Germline V lookup: CDR1 SGHVS, CDR2 FQNEAQ. The CDR3 length is 15 residues. Trimming removed 5 bases from V and 0 bases from J; junction bases left unmatched: 1. Written as DNA, the CDR3 is TGTGCCAGCAGCCCTAGCGGGGCGAACACCGGGGAGCTGTTTTTT. It is translated as CASSPSGANTGELFF.

V and J are TRBV5-8 and TRBJ2-2; 11 bases map to TRBD2. Looked up from germline, CDR1 is SGHTS and CDR2 is YDEGEE. The V and J ends lost 8 bases and 2 bases, in that order; junction bases with no gene match: 8. This CDR3 is 16 amino acids long. The CDR3 nucleotides read TGTGCCAGAGGGCTAGCGGGAGGACTCAACACCGGGGAGCTGTTTTTT. Translated: CARGLAGGLNTGELFF.

This clone was counted a few times. This sequence joins TRBV19 and TRBJ1-1, with a tentative D call TRBD1 (6 bases). The CDR3 totals 13 residues. The germline V gene has CDR1 LNHDA and CDR2 SQIVND (reference sequence). V was cut by 4 bases and J by 2 bases, with 8 bases left in between. The CDR3 DNA sequence: TGTGCCAGTAGTACGGACAGAAACACTGAAGCTTTCTTT. Encoded protein: CASSTDRNTEAFF.